The 17 T cell receptor beta chains presented below share a single source sample, sequenced in a study of blood T cell repertoires in COVID-19. Sequenced by immunoSEQ multiplex PCR; TCRdb stores in-frame clones only, minus some. The table has around 55,000 clones, 85% seen once; the top ten hold roughly 12%. Sequenced sample: peripheral blood. The receptors here all came from a human donor in a cohort sampled during active COVID-19.

The CDR3 loop reads CAISGAGTGEFWGYTF. CDR3 coding DNA: TGTGCCATCAGTGGTGCCGGGACAGGGGAATTTTGGGGCTACACCTTC. The rearrangement joins TRBV10-3 to TRBJ1-2; 10 bases are shared with TRBD1. The V and J ends lost 4 bases and 8 bases, in that order; junction bases with no gene match: 13. The length of the CDR3 is 16 residues. CDR1 is ENHRY and CDR2 is SYGVKD in the germline V gene.

The chain recombines TRBV24-1 with TRBJ2-7; 10 bases map to TRBD1. V lost 4 bases and J lost 0; bases outside the gene matches: 8. The CDR3 spans 17 residues. Germline V gene data show CDR1 as KGHDR and CDR2 as SFDVKD. The CDR3 DNA sequence: TGTGCCACCAGTGAGTCGGGACAGGGGAAGGGCTCCTACGAGCAGTACTTC. It encodes CATSESGQGKGSYEQYF.

Remarks on this clone: It is unclear where the CDR3 begins or ends on the DNA, so no DNA is shown, and the CDR3 is as TCRdb lists it. The CDR3 loop is CASSLVASGSYEQCF. The chain joins TRBV7-2 to TRBJ2-7; the D call TRBD2 from the table was never checked on the DNA. CDR1 is SGHTA, CDR2 FQGNSA, per germline. Inclusive of both ends, the CDR3 amounts to 15 amino acids.

V gene TRBV14 combines with J gene TRBJ2-7; D remains unclear. The CDR3 is 13 amino acids. From germline, CDR1 is SGHDN and CDR2 FVKESK. Trimming took 1 base from V and 3 from J, leaving 7 bases between them. CDR3 DNA: TGTGCCAGCAGCCAAGTCCGGTTCTACGAGCAGTACTTC. This translates into CASSQVRFYEQYF.

The chain is built from TRBV14 and TRBJ2-1; D may be TRBD2 (5 bases). The CDR3 totals 13 residues. Trimming removed 4 bases from V and 10 bases from J, with 14 bases in between. Germline V gives CDR1 SGHDN, CDR2 FVKESK. The CDR3 loop is CASSPRVGMEQFF. DNA for the CDR3: TGTGCCAGCAGCCCGCGGGTGGGGATGGAGCAGTTCTTC.

This clone was counted once. This sequence joins TRBV7-2 and TRBJ2-3; the D gene is possibly TRBD1 (6 bases). Germline CDR1 reads SGHTA; CDR2 reads FQGNSA. Between the trimmed V and J ends, which lost 5 bases and 0 bases, there was a span of 12 bases. CDR3 length: 15 amino acids. The CDR3 DNA reads as TGTGCCAGCAGCCTTCAACAGGGTAGCACAGATACGCAGTATTTT. Translating gives CASSLQQGSTDTQYF.

The V call is TRBV28, the J call TRBJ2-7; perhaps TRBD1 as D (5 bases). Trimming removed 7 bases at V and 6 bases at J, with 13 bases between. CDR3 length equals 12 residues. CDR1 MDHEN and CDR2 SYDVKM come from the germline V gene. CDR3 protein: CASKAGWLEQYF. Written as DNA, the CDR3 is TGTGCCAGCAAAGCAGGGTGGCTCGAGCAGTACTTC.

This clone was found a few times. The chain has TRBV7-2 and TRBJ2-7; D is uncertain. The V end was cut by 5 bases, the J end by 3 bases, with 8 bases between. The CDR3 spans 12 residues. Germline-derived CDR1 and CDR2 are SGHTA and FQGNSA. CDR3 in amino acids: CASSLADYEQYF. The CDR3, as DNA: TGTGCCAGCAGCCTGGCCGACTACGAGCAGTACTTC.

V gene TRBV5-1 combines with J gene TRBJ2-1; possibly TRBD1 for D (5 bases). V lost 5 bases, J lost 1 base, and 19 bases lay in between. This CDR3 is built from 17 residues. Germline V gives CDR1 SGHRS, CDR2 YFSETQ. The CDR3 nucleotides are TGCGCCAGCAGGGATCGTACAGGCATCCCTTCCTACAATGAGCAGTTCTTC. Its protein is CASRDRTGIPSYNEQFF.

The chain combines TRBV12-5 with TRBJ2-3; 16 nucleotides match TRBD2. V was clipped by 3 bases and J by 0 bases; unmatched bases: 3. Germline loops: CDR1 LGHNT, CDR2 FRNRAP. This CDR3 is built from 18 residues. CDR3 coding DNA: TGTGCTAGTGGTTTTGGGACTAGCGGGAGGGCCAGCACAGATACGCAGTATTTT. It is translated as CASGFGTSGRASTDTQYF.

This clone has more than one count but fewer than ten. The V and J genes are TRBV25-1 and TRBJ1-6; TRBD1 agrees at 9 bases. The junction had 6 bases not matched to a gene; V was cut back by 5 bases and J by 7 bases. The CDR3 extends over 15 amino acids. Germline V lookup: CDR1 MGHDK, CDR2 SYGVNS. The CDR3 loop is CASSPRTGANSPLHF. The DNA for the CDR3 is TGTGCCAGCAGTCCCCGGACAGGGGCCAATTCACCCCTCCACTTT. The variable domain in full, completed from reference TRBV25-1 and TRBJ1-6, reads EADIYQTPRYLVIGTGKKITLECSQTMGHDKMYWYQQDPGMELHLIHYSYGVNSTEKGDLSSESTVSRIRTEHFPLTLESARPSHTSQYLCASSPRTGANSPLHFGNGTRLTVT.

This rearrangement joins TRBV3-1 (or the pseudogene TRBV3-2) to TRBJ2-7; 9 nucleotides agree with TRBD2. The length of the CDR3 is 15 residues. Germline V CDR1 and CDR2: LGHDT, YNNKEL (reference sequence). J gave up 5 bases and V 4 bases, and 9 bases lay outside the gene matches. Here the CDR3 DNA reads TGTGCCAGCAGCCTCCCGGGACTAGCTCCTCACGAGCAGTACTTC. The encoded protein is CASSLPGLAPHEQYF.

This chain uses TRBV6-5 with TRBJ1-1; TRBD1 is a possible D gene (6 bases). In germline, CDR1 is MNHEY, CDR2 SVGAGI. The CDR3 consists of 13 residues. With 5 bases removed from V and 4 bases from J, the gap between germline ends came to 11 bases. The CDR3 coding sequence is TGTGCCAGCAGTCAACAGGGATTCACTGAAGCTTTCTTT. Protein product: CASSQQGFTEAFF.

The genes are TRBV14 and TRBJ2-7, with TRBD2 matching over 8 bases. The V and J ends lost 0 bases and 2 bases, in that order; junction bases with no gene match: 3. The CDR3 has 15 amino acids. The germline V gene has CDR1 SGHDN and CDR2 FVKESK. CDR3 coding DNA: TGTGCCAGCAGCCAAGAGGGCGGGAGGACCTACGAGCAGTACTTC. This translates into CASSQEGGRTYEQYF.

V is TRBV18 and J is TRBJ1-3, with TRBD1 identical over 7 bases. V was pared by 5 bases and J by 1 base, with 5 bases of the junction left unmatched. This CDR3 is built from 15 residues. From germline, CDR1 is KGHSH and CDR2 LQKENI. DNA for the CDR3: TGTGCCAGCTCAACGGACAGGAGATCTGGAAACACCATATATTTT. This codes for CASSTDRRSGNTIYF.

This chain connects TRBV4-3 to TRBJ2-3; D remains unclear. Germline assignment: CDR1 LGHNA and CDR2 YSLEER. The CDR3 extends over 15 amino acids. V gave up 9 bases and J gave up 0 bases, with 16 bases separating them. CDR3 sequence reads: CASTPHRRSTDTQYF. The CDR3 DNA is TGCGCCAGTACGCCTCACCGTCGGAGCACAGATACGCAGTATTTT.

This clone was seen more than once but under ten times. The chain couples TRBV7-2 to TRBJ2-7; no firm D call. The germline V gene encodes CDR1 SGHTA and CDR2 FQGNSA. This CDR3 has 13 amino acids. V was clipped by 5 bases and J by 2 bases, with 10 bases between them. The CDR3, as DNA: TGTGCCAGCAGCCTGTCCCCAGCCTACGAGCAGTACTTC. It is translated as CASSLSPAYEQYF.